This T cell receptor beta chain was documented in a study of shared clonotypes between healthy human individuals. This CDR3 comprises 15 residues. Germline values: CDR1 LNHNV, CDR2 YYDKDF (reference sequence). Trimming took off 2 bases at V and 0 bases at J, with 10 bases between the two ends. As defined, naive CD8 cells were CD45RO-negative and positively selected for CCR7, with terminally differentiated effector memory CD45RA+ cells excluded. Regarding the study as a whole: Clonotype sharing among donors was expected to depend on sequencing depth.

As concerns this clone: Antigen specificity is unknown.

TCRdb's table, derived via immunoSEQ multiplex PCR, lists solely in-frame clones and lacks some. The table includes about 2 million clones, over 85% detected once. Sequencing was performed on naive CD8+ T cells sorted from blood. The chain has TRBV15 and TRBJ1-1; D may be TRBD1 (5 bases). This clonotype originated in a man between 18 and 35 years old in good health. Here the CDR3 DNA reads TGTGCCACCAGCAGATCGGGGCTCCTGAACACTGAAGCTTTCTTT. Amino acids: CATSRSGLLNTEAFF.